What follows are 27 T cell receptor beta chains derived from one specimen sequenced in a study of cytomegalovirus exposure and HLA in healthy donors. The PCR employed 60 Vbeta primers together with 13 Jbeta primers. Only in-frame clones appear in the TCRdb table, and some are missing; sequencing was by immunoSEQ multiplex PCR. The table for this sample gives about 140,000 clones. Specimen: PBMCs. The receptors originated from a male donor in good health and CMV-seronegative.

V and J are TRBV7-9 and TRBJ2-7; TRBD1 matches at 10 bases. Trimming removed 0 bases from V and 6 bases from J; junction bases left unmatched: 8. Germline CDR1 SEHNR, CDR2 FQNEAQ (reference sequence). The CDR3 has 16 amino acids. The CDR3 loop reads CASSLAQGQGFGEQYF. CDR3 coding DNA: TGTGCCAGCAGCTTAGCCCAGGGACAGGGGTTTGGCGAGCAGTACTTC.

The rearrangement joins TRBV18 to TRBJ2-7; 7 nucleotides match TRBD1. This CDR3 contains 15 residues. Trimming removed 6 bases from V and 1 base from J; junction bases left unmatched: 9. Germline V gene sequence: CDR1 KGHSH, CDR2 LQKENI. The CDR3: CASSLTGAPSYEQYF. For the CDR3, the DNA is TGTGCCAGCTCGCTCACAGGGGCGCCTTCCTACGAGCAGTACTTC.

The chain carries TRBV11-3 and TRBJ1-1, with a tentative D call TRBD1 (5 bases). Germline V gene data show CDR1 as SGHNT and CDR2 as YENEEA. The V gene lost 5 bases and the J gene lost 10 bases, with 20 bases spanning the gap. This CDR3 comprises 14 residues. CDR3 sequence reads: CASSPLGGTSGAFF. CDR3 bases: TGTGCCAGCAGCCCCCTGGGAGGGACCAGCGGAGCTTTCTTT.

This sequence joins TRBV9 and TRBJ1-6, with a possible D match to TRBD1 (6 bases). The CDR3 loop spans 15 amino acids. Germline CDR1 and CDR2: SGDLS and YYNGEE. The V gene lost 4 bases and the J gene lost 8 bases, with 16 bases spanning the gap. CDR3 region: CASSSWDILDSPLHF. CDR3 sequence (DNA): TGTGCCAGCAGCTCCTGGGACATTTTGGATTCACCCCTCCACTTT.

The V gene is TRBV7-9, the J gene TRBJ2-7, with TRBD1 matching 9 bases. The CDR3 runs 17 residues. Germline-derived CDR1 and CDR2 are SEHNR and FQNEAQ (reference sequence). The ends lost 1 base at V and 3 bases at J; junction bases unmatched: 10. The CDR3 nucleotides are TGTGCCAGCAGCTTAGGTCACTCTGGGACAGGGAACTACGAGCAGTACTTC. Amino acids: CASSLGHSGTGNYEQYF.

V is TRBV10-3 and J is TRBJ2-1; 12 bases align to TRBD2. Germline V lookup: CDR1 ENHRY, CDR2 SYGVKD. The CDR3 totals 14 residues. Trimming at V came to 7 bases and at J to 8 bases, leaving 6 bases not matched to a gene. The CDR3 loop is CAIKKGTSGYEQFF. The CDR3 DNA sequence: TGTGCCATCAAGAAGGGGACTAGCGGGTATGAGCAGTTCTTC.

The chain recombines TRBV5-1 with TRBJ1-5; TRBD1 matches 7 bases. Trimming at V came to 2 bases and at J to 4 bases, leaving 6 bases not matched to a gene. Germline assignment: CDR1 SGHRS and CDR2 YFSETQ. CDR3 length equals 15 residues. CDR3 residues: CASSLRTGGNQPQHF. In nucleotides, the CDR3 is TGCGCCAGCAGCTTAAGGACAGGCGGTAATCAGCCCCAGCATTTT. Looking up the rest from reference TRBV5-1 and TRBJ1-5 gives the full variable domain: KAGVTQTPRYLIKTRGQQVTLSCSPISGHRSVSWYQQTPGQGLQFLFEYFSETQRNKGNFPGRFSGRQFSNSRSEMNVSTLELGDSALYLCASSLRTGGNQPQHFGDGTRLSIL.

V gene TRBV6-5 combines with J gene TRBJ2-2; TRBD1 might be the D (5 bases). Trimming took off 4 bases at V and 0 bases at J, with 12 bases between the two ends. The CDR3 has 16 amino acids. Germline V gene lookup returns CDR1 MNHEY and CDR2 SVGAGI. CDR3 nucleotide sequence: TGTGCCAGCAGTTTACTCCAGACAGCGAACACCGGGGAGCTGTTTTTT. This translates into CASSLLQTANTGELFF.

V is TRBV5-1 and J is TRBJ2-2; 8 positions match TRBD2. CDR1 is SGHRS, CDR2 YFSETQ, per germline. J gave up 2 bases and V 0 bases, and 9 bases lay outside the gene matches. This CDR3 has 18 residues. CDR3: CASSLALAGGTNTGELFF. The DNA of the CDR3 is TGCGCCAGCAGCTTGGCCCTCGCGGGAGGCACCAACACCGGGGAGCTGTTTTTT.

The chain links TRBV4-2 to TRBJ2-2, with D perhaps TRBD1 (5 bases). The V gene lost 2 bases and the J gene lost 3 bases, with 19 bases spanning the gap. The CDR3 runs to 18 residues. Looked up from germline, CDR1 is LGHNA and CDR2 is YNFKEQ. CDR3 amino acids: CASSQRQLGIGDTGELFF. The CDR3 nucleotides are TGTGCCAGCAGCCAAAGACAGTTAGGAATTGGGGACACCGGGGAGCTGTTTTTT.

The chain links TRBV28 to TRBJ2-2; 7 bases are shared with TRBD2. Germline V gene data show CDR1 as MDHEN and CDR2 as SYDVKM. The CDR3 is 14 residues long. The ends lost 7 bases at V and 7 bases at J; junction bases unmatched: 9. CDR3 nucleotides: TGTGCCAGCACCCTGGGGGGGGGTAGCGGGGAGCTGTTTTTT. Residues: CASTLGGGSGELFF.

The V gene is TRBV11-2, the J gene TRBJ2-7; 12 bases agree with TRBD2. The CDR3 is 16 residues long. Trimming removed 1 base from V and 5 bases from J; junction bases left unmatched: 6. Germline assignment: CDR1 SGHAT and CDR2 FQNNGV. The CDR3 is CASSLARLAGADEQYF. The CDR3 DNA reads TGTGCCAGCAGCTTAGCCCGACTAGCGGGAGCCGACGAGCAGTACTTC.

The V gene is TRBV28, the J gene TRBJ2-3; 8 bases match TRBD1. The germline CDR1 and CDR2 sequences are MDHEN and SYDVKM. The CDR3 consists of 16 residues. V was clipped by 1 base and J by 3 bases; unmatched bases: 6. The CDR3 DNA is TGTGCCAGCAGTTTATACCGGGACAGGTCAACAGATACGCAGTATTTT. This codes for CASSLYRDRSTDTQYF.

V and J are TRBV5-1 and TRBJ2-3, with D unresolved. The V gene lost 3 bases and the J gene lost 2 bases, with 10 bases spanning the gap. Germline V gives CDR1 SGHRS, CDR2 YFSETQ. The CDR3 length is 14 residues. CDR3 sequence: CASSSREITDTQYF. CDR3 nucleotides: TGCGCCAGCAGCTCTAGAGAAATCACAGATACGCAGTATTTT.

The chain is built from TRBV4-3 and TRBJ2-6, with 9 positions matching TRBD1. This CDR3 has 19 amino acids. Germline V gives CDR1 LGHNA, CDR2 YSLEER. The V gene end was trimmed by 4 bases and the J gene end by 1 base; junction bases not matched to a gene: 11. Here the CDR3 reads CASSPQGALGLSGANVLTF. In DNA, the CDR3 is TGCGCCAGCAGCCCACAGGGGGCCCTCGGACTATCTGGGGCCAACGTCCTGACTTTC.

The rearrangement links TRBV5-6 to TRBJ1-3; no firm D call. Trimming cost V 0 bases and J 2 bases, with 9 bases left between them. The CDR3 consists of 15 residues. Germline V lookup: CDR1 SGHDT, CDR2 YYEEEE. The CDR3 region has the DNA TGTGCCAGCAGCTTGGCTTCCGGGGCTGGAAACACCATATATTTT. It is translated as CASSLASGAGNTIYF.

The J gene is TRBJ2-5, the V gene TRBV2; 10 positions match TRBD2. This CDR3 has 14 amino acids. Germline V lookup: CDR1 SNHLY, CDR2 FYNNEI. J lost 4 bases, V lost 5 bases, and 4 bases had no gene match. CDR3 bases: TGTGCCAGCAGTAGCGGGGGGGACACAGAGACCCAGTACTTC. Translating it yields CASSSGGDTETQYF.

The chain combines TRBV30 with TRBJ1-2, with 7 bases matching TRBD1. The CDR3 extends over 11 amino acids. V gave up 5 bases and J gave up 4 bases; unmatched junction bases: 1. Germline V gene data show CDR1 as GTSNPN and CDR2 as SVGIG (reference sequence). CDR3 protein: CAWGQVYGYTF. CDR3 nucleotide sequence: TGTGCCTGGGGACAGGTCTATGGCTACACCTTC.

The CDR3 DNA reads TGTGCCAGCTCACCACGAATCGCGGACATCACAGATACGCAGTATTTT. It specifies CASSPRIADITDTQYF. The chain links TRBV18 to TRBJ2-3, with D possibly TRBD1 on 5 matching bases. Germline V gives CDR1 KGHSH, CDR2 LQKENI. V was trimmed by 1 base and J by 2 bases, leaving 13 bases between them. This CDR3 is built from 16 residues.

The chain has TRBV30 and TRBJ1-1, with 9 nucleotides matching TRBD1. After removal of 0 bases from V and 7 bases from J, the junction contained 6 bases not matched to a gene. The CDR3 covers 14 residues. Germline assignment: CDR1 GTSNPN and CDR2 SVGIG (reference sequence). CDR3 nucleotide sequence: TGTGCCTGGAGTGTATCTGACAGGGGGATTGAAGCTTTCTTT. This codes for CAWSVSDRGIEAFF.

The chain links TRBV19 to TRBJ2-7, with TRBD1 identical over 9 bases. From germline, CDR1 is LNHDA and CDR2 SQIVND (reference sequence). This CDR3 is built from 14 residues. The V gene end was trimmed by 6 bases and the J gene end by 4 bases; junction bases not matched to a gene: 7. The CDR3 DNA follows: TGTGCCAGTAGAAGGACAGGGGCGGAGTACGAGCAGTACTTC. This gives the protein CASRRTGAEYEQYF.

The chain uses TRBV6-1 and TRBJ1-5; D unclear. V was cut by 2 bases and J by 7 bases, with 15 bases left in between. Germline V lookup: CDR1 MNHNS, CDR2 SASEGT. The CDR3 extends over 15 amino acids. CDR3 sequence: CASSESGGIYQPQHF. DNA for the CDR3: TGTGCCAGCAGTGAAAGTGGAGGGATATACCAGCCCCAGCATTTT.

The chain links TRBV2 to TRBJ2-3, with 8 bases that match TRBD2. Germline trimming cut 1 base from V and 0 bases from J; bases unmatched to any gene: 6. The germline V gene has CDR1 SNHLY and CDR2 FYNNEI. The CDR3 is 17 residues long. As DNA, the CDR3 is TGTGCCAGCAGTGAAGAGATACTAGCGGTTAGCACAGATACGCAGTATTTT. Protein: CASSEEILAVSTDTQYF.

This sequence joins TRBV5-6 and TRBJ2-7; TRBD1 aligns across 9 bases. The germline gives CDR1 SGHDT, CDR2 YYEEEE. Trimming took 4 bases from V and 3 from J; bases not matched to a gene: 11. This CDR3 has 16 amino acids. Here the CDR3 DNA reads TGTGCCAGCAGCGACCCTATGGGACAGGGAGTCTACGAGCAGTACTTC. Translated, it gives CASSDPMGQGVYEQYF.

The chain carries TRBV5-8 and TRBJ2-2; possibly TRBD2 for D (5 bases). From germline, CDR1 is SGHTS and CDR2 YDEGEE. The V end lost 0 bases, the J end lost 1 base, and 13 bases lay between the germline ends. The CDR3 is made up of 17 amino acids. The CDR3 DNA reads TGTGCCAGCAGCTTGGAAAGCTCCGGACTGAACACCGGGGAGCTGTTTTTT. Its protein is CASSLESSGLNTGELFF.

The V call is TRBV7-6, the J call TRBJ2-2, with unresolved D. V dropped 2 bases and J dropped 2 bases, with 21 bases sitting between them. This CDR3 contains 19 residues. Germline-derived CDR1 and CDR2 are SGHVS and FNYEAQ. The CDR3 here is CASSLTPLGPWPNTGELFF. The DNA for the CDR3 is TGTGCCAGCAGCTTAACCCCGTTGGGCCCTTGGCCAAACACCGGGGAGCTGTTTTTT.

The chain is built from TRBV19 and TRBJ1-6; no reliable D call. The CDR3 extends over 16 amino acids. V lost 2 bases and J 0 bases, leaving 8 bases between the germline ends. CDR1 and CDR2 from the germline V gene are LNHDA and SQIVND (reference sequence). This CDR3 reads CASSIKESSYNSPLHF. The CDR3 DNA sequence: TGTGCCAGTAGTATAAAGGAGAGCTCCTATAATTCACCCCTCCACTTT.